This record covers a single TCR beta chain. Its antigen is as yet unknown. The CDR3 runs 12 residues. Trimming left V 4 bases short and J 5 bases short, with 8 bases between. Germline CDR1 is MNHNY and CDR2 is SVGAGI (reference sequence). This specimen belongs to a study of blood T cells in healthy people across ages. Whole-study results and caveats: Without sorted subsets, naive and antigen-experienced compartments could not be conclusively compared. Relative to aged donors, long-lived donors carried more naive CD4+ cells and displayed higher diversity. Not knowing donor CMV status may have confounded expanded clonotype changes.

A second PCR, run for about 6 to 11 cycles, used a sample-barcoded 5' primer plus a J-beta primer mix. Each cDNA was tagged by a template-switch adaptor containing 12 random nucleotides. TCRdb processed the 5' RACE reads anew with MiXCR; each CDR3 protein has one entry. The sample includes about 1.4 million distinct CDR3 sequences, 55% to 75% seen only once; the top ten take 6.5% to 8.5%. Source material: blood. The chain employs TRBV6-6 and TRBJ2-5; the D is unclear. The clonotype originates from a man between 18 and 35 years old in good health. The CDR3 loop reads CASSWASETQYF. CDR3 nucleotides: TGTGCCAGCAGTTGGGCGAGCGAGACCCAGTACTTC.